One sample yielded the 18 T cell receptor beta chains listed below, sequenced in a study of cytomegalovirus exposure and HLA in healthy donors. The PCR contained 60 Vbeta and 13 Jbeta primers. The repertoire was sequenced with immunoSEQ multiplex PCR; TCRdb's copy has only in-frame clones and lacks some. The sample has about 170,000 clones, 73% seen once. Sequences were obtained from PBMCs. These receptors all come from a young woman in good health and CMV-seropositive.

The chain combines TRBV5-1 with TRBJ2-2; TRBD2 aligns across 8 bases. Per germline, CDR1 SGHRS and CDR2 YFSETQ. The trim removed 4 bases at V and 2 bases at J, leaving 4 bases unmatched. The CDR3 length is 15 residues. CDR3 loop: CASSRTSLNTGELFF. Written as DNA, the CDR3 is TGCGCCAGCAGCAGGACTAGCCTTAACACCGGGGAGCTGTTTTTT.

The chain employs TRBV6-5 and TRBJ2-7; 8 bases align to TRBD2. Unmatched junction bases numbered 8, after V lost 10 bases and J lost 3 bases. CDR1 and CDR2 (germline): MNHEY, SVGAGI. This CDR3 has 13 amino acids. CDR3 DNA: TGTGCCACCACCCGGGGGGGACACTACGAGCAGTACTTC. Protein: CATTRGGHYEQYF.

The chain combines TRBV4-1 with TRBJ1-3, with 10 bases fitting TRBD1. J lost 0 bases, V lost 5 bases, and 13 bases had no gene match. Germline CDR1 is MGHRA and CDR2 is YSYEKL. The CDR3 is 19 amino acids. The CDR3 here is CASSSYPGQGVRSGNTIYF. CDR3 DNA sequence: TGCGCCAGCAGCTCTTACCCCGGACAGGGGGTTCGCTCTGGAAACACCATATATTTT.

In DNA form, the CDR3 reads TGTGCCAGCAGCCTTGCGACTAGCGGGGGGAACAATGAGCAGTTCTTC. Translated, it gives CASSLATSGGNNEQFF. The V call is TRBV14, the J call TRBJ2-1; TRBD2 matches 13 bases. CDR1 is SGHDN, CDR2 FVKESK, per germline. The CDR3 loop spans 16 amino acids. Trimming removed 4 bases from V and 5 bases from J; junction bases left unmatched: 5.

This clone has a handful of counts. The V call is TRBV30, the J call TRBJ1-4; 7 positions agree with TRBD1. The junction had 7 bases not matched to a gene; V was cut back by 7 bases and J by 8 bases. This CDR3 is built from 12 residues. Germline values: CDR1 GTSNPN, CDR2 SVGIG (reference sequence). The CDR3 bases are TGTGCCTCACGACAGGGAATGGAAAAACTGTTTTTT. This codes for CASRQGMEKLFF. The full variable domain, rest sourced from reference TRBV30 and TRBJ1-4, is SQTIHQWPATLVQPVGSPLSLECTVEGTSNPNLYWYRQAAGRGLQLLFYSVGIGQISSEVPQNLSASRPQDRQFILSSKKLLLSDSGFYLCASRQGMEKLFFGSGTQLSVL.

J is TRBJ2-6 and V is TRBV30; 7 bases fit TRBD1. The CDR3 is 15 amino acids. The V gene's germline CDR1 is GTSNPN and CDR2 SVGIG (reference sequence). Germline trimming cut 1 base from V and 8 bases from J; bases unmatched to any gene: 8. CDR3 DNA sequence: TGTGCCTGGAGTGCCCCCGGGACAGACACCAACGTCCTGACTTTC. This translates into CAWSAPGTDTNVLTF.

This clone was detected a few times. The CDR3 DNA follows: TGTGCCAGCAGCCCGACCCCGGTCTACAGGCCCTACAATGAGCAGTTCTTC. Protein: CASSPTPVYRPYNEQFF. The rearrangement joins TRBV5-5 to TRBJ2-1; tentatively, D is TRBD1 (5 bases). The CDR3 has 17 residues. Trimming removed 4 bases from V and 2 bases from J, with 19 bases in between. Per germline, CDR1 SGHKS and CDR2 YYEKEE (reference sequence).

A few counts support this clone. This chain joins TRBV4-3 and TRBJ2-5; TRBD2 matches at 16 bases. V shed 3 bases and J 5 bases; nucleotides not matched to a gene: 6. Germline values: CDR1 LGHNA, CDR2 YSLEER. The CDR3 runs to 17 residues. The CDR3 loop is CASSQGLAGGTRETQYF. CDR3 in DNA: TGCGCCAGCAGCCAGGGACTAGCGGGGGGGACCCGGGAGACCCAGTACTTC.

To note about this clone: The junction does not match germline at one end; this may be a read error. V gene TRBV7-9 combines with J gene TRBJ2-1; a possible D gene is TRBD1 (5 bases). Germline assignment: CDR1 SEHNR and CDR2 FQNEAQ (reference sequence). This CDR3 region has 14 residues. CDR3 bases: TGTTCCAGCAGCTTAGTACAGGAGTACAATGAGCAGTTCTTC. This translates into CSSSLVQEYNEQFF.

This sequence joins TRBV5-1 and TRBJ2-3; 10 bases are shared with TRBD2. Trimming removed 4 bases from V and 8 bases from J; junction bases left unmatched: 10. The CDR3 loop spans 15 amino acids. The germline CDR1 and CDR2 sequences are SGHRS and YFSETQ. For the CDR3, the DNA is TGCGCCAGCAGCCCCGGCGTAGCGGGGGGACCTACGCAGTATTTT. It encodes CASSPGVAGGPTQYF.

This sequence joins TRBV7-6 and TRBJ2-7, with 10 positions matching TRBD2. The CDR3 loop spans 15 amino acids. The V segment lost 0 bases and the J segment 2 bases; nucleotides outside the gene matches: 1. The germline V gene has CDR1 SGHVS and CDR2 FNYEAQ. CDR3 bases: TGTGCCAGCAGCTTAGCTAGCGGGGGGACCTACGAGCAGTACTTC. This sequence encodes CASSLASGGTYEQYF.

V gene TRBV7-9 combines with J gene TRBJ1-5; D unclear. The germline V and J ends were trimmed by 1 base and 3 bases, with 7 bases remaining between them. Germline V gene sequence: CDR1 SEHNR, CDR2 FQNEAQ (reference sequence). CDR3 length: 14 residues. The DNA for the CDR3 is TGTGCCAGCAGCTTAGGGCAGGACAATCAGCCCCAGCATTTT. This codes for CASSLGQDNQPQHF.

V and J are TRBV7-2 and TRBJ1-5; 8 bases fit TRBD1. The CDR3 covers 14 residues. V was pared by 7 bases and J by 6 bases, with 8 bases of the junction left unmatched. Germline-derived CDR1 and CDR2 are SGHTA and FQGNSA. DNA for the CDR3: TGTGCCAGCAACCGGGGACAGGACGGTCAGCCCCAGCATTTT. Translated, it gives CASNRGQDGQPQHF.

This chain joins TRBV30 and TRBJ1-1; D ambiguous. Germline values: CDR1 GTSNPN, CDR2 SVGIG (reference sequence). The CDR3 loop spans 13 amino acids. Trimming took 2 bases from V and 0 from J, leaving 7 bases between them. CDR3 sequence (DNA): TGTGCCTGGAGTACGGTTATGAACACTGAAGCTTTCTTT. Translated, it gives CAWSTVMNTEAFF.

The rearrangement joins TRBV19 to TRBJ1-1; 8 nucleotides align to TRBD1. CDR1 and CDR2 from the germline V gene are LNHDA and SQIVND (reference sequence). With V trimmed by 6 bases and J by 3 bases, 6 bases remained unmatched. CDR3 length: 14 residues. The chain's CDR3 is CASSMTGEDTEAFF. The CDR3 nucleotides are TGTGCCAGTAGCATGACAGGGGAGGACACTGAAGCTTTCTTT.

The rearrangement uses TRBV7-2 and TRBJ2-1, with 8 bases identical to TRBD1. Losses at the gene ends were 1 base for V and 9 bases for J; bases not matched to a gene: 8. Germline V gene sequence: CDR1 SGHTA, CDR2 FQGNSA. The CDR3 is made up of 15 amino acids. The CDR3 DNA is TGTGCCAGCAGCTTAGGCAGGGGGCGATTCAGTGAGCAGTTCTTC. As protein: CASSLGRGRFSEQFF.

V gene TRBV6-1 combines with J gene TRBJ1-1; a possible D gene is TRBD1 (5 bases). The CDR3 extends over 16 amino acids. The V and J ends lost 1 base and 10 bases respectively, with 22 bases between them. Per the germline V gene, CDR1 is MNHNS and CDR2 is SASEGT. The CDR3 region has the DNA TGTGCCAGCAGTGAAGAGGCAGGGTTCTTTTTATTTGGAGCTTTCTTT. Encoded protein: CASSEEAGFFLFGAFF.

The chain links TRBV30 to TRBJ1-6; no firm D call. In germline, CDR1 is GTSNPN, CDR2 SVGIG (reference sequence). The CDR3 contains 11 residues. Trimming took 2 bases from V and 9 from J, leaving 5 bases between them. The CDR3 coding sequence is TGTGCCTGGAGTTGGAGTTCACCCCTCCACTTT. The encoded protein is CAWSWSSPLHF.